A selection of T cell receptor beta chains follows, all from one sample in a study of T cell repertoires in cytomegalovirus infection. TCRdb processed the reads anew with MiXCR; each CDR3 protein has one entry. This sample has approximately 250,000 distinct CDR3 sequences, with roughly 22% found just once. Sequenced: CD8+ T cells from PBMCs. All receptors come from a human donor in good health (CMV status not recorded). Some clones in this sample may be carry-over from other donors' samples. CDR3s include the opening cysteine and the closing phenylalanine or tryptophan. Each record gives: V gene, D gene, J gene, clone size, CDR3 protein, CDR3 DNA. D genes are given only for firm matches. Part of the rows lack a size; the others show once, few, many or a class for expanded clones.

V gene: TRBV18
D gene: NA
J gene: TRBJ1-1
clone size: few
CDR3 protein: CASSPPNSPEAFF
CDR3 DNA: TGTGCCAGCTCACCACCTAATAGTCCTGAAGCTTTCTTT

V gene: TRBV2
D gene: NA
J gene: TRBJ2-1
clone size: NA
CDR3 protein: CASLGRLAFNEQFF
CDR3 DNA: TGTGCCTCCCTCGGAAGGCTAGCTTTCAATGAGCAGTTCTTC

V gene: TRBV28
D gene: NA
J gene: TRBJ1-5
clone size: NA
CDR3 protein: CASSLCKQGNQPQHF
CDR3 DNA: TGTGCCAGCAGTTTATGCAAACAGGGAAATCAGCCCCAGCATTTT

V gene: TRBV7-9
D gene: NA
J gene: TRBJ1-1
clone size: few
CDR3 protein: CASMTVRGPNTEAFF
CDR3 DNA: TGTGCCAGCATGACCGTCCGGGGGCCGAACACTGAAGCTTTCTTT

V gene: TRBV19
D gene: NA
J gene: TRBJ2-4
clone size: NA
CDR3 protein: CASSIGQGLAKNIQYF
CDR3 DNA: TGTGCCAGTAGTATCGGTCAGGGACTAGCCAAAAACATTCAGTACTTC

V gene: TRBV12-3/TRBV12-4
D gene: TRBD2
J gene: TRBJ2-2
clone size: few
CDR3 protein: CASSTPASGPGELFF
CDR3 DNA: TGTGCCAGCAGTACCCCTGCTAGCGGGCCCGGGGAGCTGTTTTTT

V gene: TRBV11-3
D gene: NA
J gene: TRBJ2-1
clone size: NA
CDR3 protein: CASGNRGSDDEQFF
CDR3 DNA: TGTGCCAGCGGCAATCGGGGCTCTGATGATGAGCAGTTCTTC

V gene: TRBV12-3/TRBV12-4
D gene: NA
J gene: TRBJ2-5
clone size: many
CDR3 protein: CASSGMQETQYF
CDR3 DNA: TGTGCCAGCAGTGGGATGCAAGAGACCCAGTACTTC

V gene: TRBV2
D gene: NA
J gene: TRBJ1-3
clone size: few
CDR3 protein: CASTWTAGNTIYF
CDR3 DNA: TGTGCCAGCACCTGGACAGCTGGAAACACCATATATTTT

V gene: TRBV30
D gene: NA
J gene: TRBJ2-2
clone size: few
CDR3 protein: CAWSPFTYTGELFF
CDR3 DNA: TGTGCCTGGAGTCCCTTCACCTACACCGGGGAGCTGTTTTTT

V gene: TRBV4-2
D gene: NA
J gene: TRBJ2-1
clone size: few
CDR3 protein: CASSQNYPTYNEQFF
CDR3 DNA: TGTGCCAGCAGCCAAAACTACCCCACCTACAATGAGCAGTTCTTC

V gene: TRBV11-2
D gene: NA
J gene: TRBJ2-7
clone size: few
CDR3 protein: CASSLITYEQYF
CDR3 DNA: TGTGCCAGCAGCTTAATAACCTACGAGCAGTACTTC

V gene: TRBV9
D gene: NA
J gene: TRBJ1-2
clone size: once
CDR3 protein: CASGASYGYTF
CDR3 DNA: TGTGCCAGCGGGGCCTCCTATGGCTACACCTTC

V gene: TRBV28
D gene: TRBD1
J gene: TRBJ1-4
clone size: many
CDR3 protein: CASSPRQGMTNEKLFF
CDR3 DNA: TGTGCCAGCAGTCCTCGACAGGGGATGACTAATGAAAAACTGTTTTTT

V gene: TRBV2
D gene: NA
J gene: TRBJ2-7
clone size: few
CDR3 protein: CASSEGQAIYEQYF
CDR3 DNA: TGTGCCAGCAGTGAAGGACAGGCCATTTACGAGCAGTACTTC

V gene: TRBV20-1
D gene: TRBD2
J gene: TRBJ2-3
clone size: NA
CDR3 protein: CSARGFGIAGGSTDTQYF
CDR3 DNA: TGCAGTGCTAGAGGGTTTGGAATAGCGGGGGGGAGCACAGATACGCAGTATTTT

V gene: TRBV12-3/TRBV12-4
D gene: NA
J gene: TRBJ2-3
clone size: few
CDR3 protein: CASSLMTSTDTQYF
CDR3 DNA: TGTGCCAGCAGTTTAATGACCAGCACAGATACGCAGTATTTT

V gene: TRBV29-1
D gene: NA
J gene: TRBJ1-2
clone size: NA
CDR3 protein: CSGHPIPGQDNGYTF
CDR3 DNA: TGCAGCGGACATCCAATTCCGGGACAAGATAATGGCTACACCTTC

V gene: TRBV12-3/TRBV12-4
D gene: TRBD1
J gene: TRBJ2-3
clone size: NA
CDR3 protein: CASILSGTGGAAGLKDTQYF
CDR3 DNA: TGTGCCAGCATTCTATCCGGGACAGGGGGCGCGGCGGGGCTAAAGGATACGCAGTATTTT

V gene: TRBV19
D gene: NA
J gene: TRBJ1-5
clone size: NA
CDR3 protein: CASSTGEYSNQPQHF
CDR3 DNA: TGTGCCAGTAGTACCGGGGAATATAGCAATCAGCCCCAGCATTTT

V gene: TRBV28
D gene: NA
J gene: TRBJ1-1
clone size: few
CDR3 protein: CASSFGAAISNTEAFF
CDR3 DNA: TGTGCCAGCAGTTTCGGGGCTGCGATATCAAACACTGAAGCTTTCTTT

V gene: TRBV20-1
D gene: TRBD1
J gene: TRBJ2-7
clone size: few
CDR3 protein: CSARSSGTGFYEQYF
CDR3 DNA: TGCAGTGCTAGATCCTCCGGGACAGGGTTCTACGAGCAGTACTTC

V gene: TRBV27
D gene: NA
J gene: TRBJ1-1
clone size: NA
CDR3 protein: CASSRGTITEAFF
CDR3 DNA: TGTGCCAGCAGCCGCGGGACAATCACTGAAGCTTTCTTT

V gene: TRBV7-9
D gene: NA
J gene: TRBJ2-1
clone size: few
CDR3 protein: CASSSRDPPRNEQFF
CDR3 DNA: TGTGCCAGCAGCTCCCGGGACCCCCCGCGCAATGAGCAGTTCTTC

V gene: TRBV9
D gene: NA
J gene: TRBJ1-1
clone size: few
CDR3 protein: CASSSFRDTEAFF
CDR3 DNA: TGTGCCAGCAGCTCTTTCAGGGACACTGAAGCTTTCTTT

V gene: TRBV28
D gene: NA
J gene: TRBJ2-7
clone size: few
CDR3 protein: CASSLPGTEGEQYF
CDR3 DNA: TGTGCCAGCAGTTTACCCGGCACGGAGGGCGAGCAGTACTTC

V gene: TRBV7-9
D gene: NA
J gene: TRBJ1-5
clone size: NA
CDR3 protein: CASSGQQSNQPQHF
CDR3 DNA: TGTGCCAGCAGCGGACAGCAATCCAATCAGCCCCAGCATTTT

V gene: TRBV7-9
D gene: NA
J gene: TRBJ2-5
clone size: many
CDR3 protein: CASGSPTGDPSGETQYF
CDR3 DNA: TGTGCCAGCGGTTCCCCGACTGGGGACCCCAGCGGAGAGACCCAGTACTTC

V gene: TRBV2
D gene: TRBD2
J gene: TRBJ2-1
clone size: NA
CDR3 protein: CASSEEAGRYEQFF
CDR3 DNA: TGTGCCAGCAGTGAAGAAGCGGGGCGATATGAGCAGTTCTTC

V gene: TRBV7-8
D gene: TRBD2
J gene: TRBJ2-1
clone size: NA
CDR3 protein: CASSWRTSVNEQFF
CDR3 DNA: TGTGCCAGCAGCTGGCGGACTAGCGTAAATGAGCAGTTCTTC

V gene: TRBV7-2
D gene: TRBD2
J gene: TRBJ2-7
clone size: NA
CDR3 protein: CVSSRTSPPYEQYF
CDR3 DNA: TGTGTCAGCAGCAGGACTAGTCCCCCCTACGAGCAGTACTTC

V gene: TRBV15
D gene: NA
J gene: TRBJ1-6
clone size: once
CDR3 protein: CATSSTRGNSPLHF
CDR3 DNA: TGTGCCACCAGCTCAACGAGGGGTAATTCACCCCTCCACTTT

V gene: TRBV7-9
D gene: TRBD1
J gene: TRBJ1-1
clone size: NA
CDR3 protein: CASSLAGTGETEAFF
CDR3 DNA: TGTGCCAGCAGCTTAGCGGGGACAGGGGAGACTGAAGCTTTCTTT

V gene: TRBV11-2
D gene: NA
J gene: TRBJ2-7
clone size: NA
CDR3 protein: CASSPGTQTYEQYF
CDR3 DNA: TGTGCCAGCAGCCCCGGGACACAGACGTACGAGCAGTACTTC

V gene: TRBV25-1
D gene: NA
J gene: TRBJ2-2
clone size: few
CDR3 protein: CASSESIANTGELFF
CDR3 DNA: TGTGCCAGCAGTGAATCTATAGCGAACACCGGGGAGCTGTTTTTT

V gene: TRBV7-9
D gene: TRBD1
J gene: TRBJ2-7
clone size: many
CDR3 protein: CGYQGQGIEQYF
CDR3 DNA: TGTGGTTATCAGGGACAGGGGATCGAGCAGTACTTC

V gene: TRBV6-1
D gene: NA
J gene: TRBJ2-1
clone size: few
CDR3 protein: CASSERGDEQFF
CDR3 DNA: TGTGCCAGCAGTGAAAGGGGGGATGAGCAGTTCTTC

V gene: TRBV27
D gene: TRBD1
J gene: TRBJ1-1
clone size: NA
CDR3 protein: CASRPGQGADTEAFF
CDR3 DNA: TGTGCCAGCAGACCGGGACAGGGGGCGGACACTGAAGCTTTCTTT

V gene: TRBV28
D gene: NA
J gene: TRBJ1-1
clone size: few
CDR3 protein: CASSFLFATEAFF
CDR3 DNA: TGTGCCAGCAGTTTTCTTTTCGCCACTGAAGCTTTCTTT

V gene: TRBV7-8
D gene: NA
J gene: TRBJ1-2
clone size: many
CDR3 protein: CASLTPGVNYGYTF
CDR3 DNA: TGTGCCAGCCTTACCCCGGGGGTTAACTATGGCTACACCTTC

V gene: TRBV18
D gene: TRBD1
J gene: TRBJ1-6
clone size: NA
CDR3 protein: CASSLGQGGDSPLHF
CDR3 DNA: TGTGCCAGCTCACTGGGACAGGGGGGTGATTCACCCCTCCACTTT

V gene: TRBV6-5
D gene: TRBD1
J gene: TRBJ2-1
clone size: few
CDR3 protein: CASRGTGGEWDEQFF
CDR3 DNA: TGTGCCAGCAGAGGGACAGGGGGCGAATGGGATGAGCAGTTCTTC

V gene: TRBV4-1
D gene: TRBD1
J gene: TRBJ2-2
clone size: NA
CDR3 protein: CASSPGQGIDTGELFF
CDR3 DNA: TGCGCCAGCAGCCCCGGACAGGGCATAGACACCGGGGAGCTGTTTTTT

V gene: TRBV12-3/TRBV12-4
D gene: NA
J gene: TRBJ1-1
clone size: NA
CDR3 protein: CASSFWTERSTLNTEAFF
CDR3 DNA: TGTGCCAGCAGTTTCTGGACAGAGCGGAGTACCTTGAACACTGAAGCTTTCTTT

V gene: TRBV19
D gene: NA
J gene: TRBJ1-2
clone size: NA
CDR3 protein: CASSRRGPSDGYTF
CDR3 DNA: TGTGCCAGTAGTAGGAGGGGTCCCTCTGATGGCTACACCTTC

V gene: TRBV2
D gene: NA
J gene: TRBJ2-1
clone size: few
CDR3 protein: CASRSAGSLNEQFF
CDR3 DNA: TGTGCCAGCAGATCCGCGGGGAGCCTCAATGAGCAGTTCTTC

V gene: TRBV7-8
D gene: NA
J gene: TRBJ2-1
clone size: NA
CDR3 protein: CASSHTWDTSEEQFF
CDR3 DNA: TGTGCCAGCAGCCATACGTGGGACACCTCGGAAGAGCAGTTCTTC

V gene: TRBV5-6
D gene: NA
J gene: TRBJ1-1
clone size: once
CDR3 protein: CASSLEPRGTEAFF
CDR3 DNA: TGTGCCAGCAGCTTGGAACCGCGGGGAACTGAAGCTTTCTTT

V gene: TRBV7-8
D gene: NA
J gene: TRBJ1-1
clone size: many
CDR3 protein: CASSLTSGGIEAFF
CDR3 DNA: TGTGCCAGCAGCTTGACCTCCGGGGGGATTGAAGCTTTCTTT

V gene: TRBV7-8
D gene: TRBD2
J gene: TRBJ2-5
clone size: many
CDR3 protein: CASSLAAPSGETQYF
CDR3 DNA: TGTGCCAGCAGCTTAGCGGCGCCTAGCGGAGAGACCCAGTACTTC

V gene: TRBV6-6
D gene: NA
J gene: TRBJ2-3
clone size: NA
CDR3 protein: CASSYSNPAVISDTQYF
CDR3 DNA: TGTGCCAGCAGTTACTCGAACCCGGCAGTAATTTCAGATACGCAGTATTTT

V gene: TRBV6-2/TRBV6-3
D gene: TRBD2
J gene: TRBJ2-1
clone size: many
CDR3 protein: CASSYSERGVDSYNEQFF
CDR3 DNA: TGTGCCAGCAGTTACTCCGAGCGGGGGGTTGACTCCTACAATGAGCAGTTCTTC

V gene: TRBV29-1
D gene: TRBD1
J gene: TRBJ2-1
clone size: few
CDR3 protein: CSANVQGGEQFF
CDR3 DNA: TGCAGCGCCAACGTACAGGGGGGTGAGCAGTTCTTC

V gene: TRBV12-3/TRBV12-4
D gene: NA
J gene: TRBJ2-3
clone size: few
CDR3 protein: CASSPLSNTDTQYF
CDR3 DNA: TGTGCCAGCAGCCCTTTGTCCAACACAGATACGCAGTATTTT

V gene: TRBV4-1
D gene: NA
J gene: TRBJ1-1
clone size: many
CDR3 protein: CASSQGSIPMNTEAFF
CDR3 DNA: TGCGCCAGCAGCCAAGGATCCATCCCTATGAACACTGAAGCTTTCTTT